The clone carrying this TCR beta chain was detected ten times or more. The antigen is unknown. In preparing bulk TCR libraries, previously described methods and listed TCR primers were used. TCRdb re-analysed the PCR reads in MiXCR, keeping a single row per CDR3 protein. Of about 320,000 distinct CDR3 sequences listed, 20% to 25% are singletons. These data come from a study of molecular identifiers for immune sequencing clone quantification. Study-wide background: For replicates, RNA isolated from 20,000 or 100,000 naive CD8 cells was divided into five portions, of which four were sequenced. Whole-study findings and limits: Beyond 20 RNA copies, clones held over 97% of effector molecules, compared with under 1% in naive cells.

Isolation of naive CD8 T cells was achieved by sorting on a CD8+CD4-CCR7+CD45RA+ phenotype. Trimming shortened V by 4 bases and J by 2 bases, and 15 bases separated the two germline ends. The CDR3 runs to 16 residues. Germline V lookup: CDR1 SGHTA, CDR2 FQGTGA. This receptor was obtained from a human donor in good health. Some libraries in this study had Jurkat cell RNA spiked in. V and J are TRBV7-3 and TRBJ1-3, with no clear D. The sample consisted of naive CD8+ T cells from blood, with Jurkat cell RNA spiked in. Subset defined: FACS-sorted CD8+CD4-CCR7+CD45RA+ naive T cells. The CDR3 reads CASSSLERGAGNTIYF. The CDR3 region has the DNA TGTGCCAGCAGCTCCCTTGAGCGCGGGGCTGGAAACACCATATATTTT.